One and the same sample provided the 14 T cell receptor beta chains below, sequenced in a study of T cells in localized non-small cell lung cancer. Profiled with immunoSEQ multiplex PCR; TCRdb holds only in-frame clones, not every one. The profile covers 880 or so clones, with about 20% appearing a single time and 9.8% taken by the ten largest. The sample consisted of normal lung tissue next to the tumor, taken before any cancer treatment. The source of these receptors is a male donor at least 60 years old with stage II squamous cell lung carcinoma.

The gene calls are TRBV9 and TRBJ1-1; perhaps TRBD1 as D (5 bases). From germline, CDR1 is SGDLS and CDR2 YYNGEE. The germline V and J ends were trimmed by 0 bases and 4 bases, with 10 bases remaining between them. The CDR3 has 14 residues. CDR3 protein: CASSVEGEVTEAFF. In DNA, the CDR3 is TGTGCCAGCAGCGTAGAAGGGGAGGTCACTGAAGCTTTCTTT.

The gene calls are TRBV11-3 and TRBJ1-1, with D maybe TRBD1 (6 bases). Germline V lookup: CDR1 SGHNT, CDR2 YENEEA. The CDR3 covers 15 residues. The V end was cut by 2 bases, the J end by 6 bases, with 16 bases between. CDR3 nucleotide sequence: TGTGCCAGCAGCTTAAGGGGGGCAGGGGCGGCTGAAGCTTTCTTT. The encoded protein is CASSLRGAGAAEAFF. Together with reference TRBV11-3 and TRBJ1-1, the CDR3 gives the full variable domain: EAGVVQSPRYKIIEKKQPVAFWCNPISGHNTLYWYLQNLGQGPELLIRYENEEAVDDSQLPKDRFSAERLKGVDSTLKIQPAELGDSAVYLCASSLRGAGAAEAFFGQGTRLTVV.

This clone was seen just once. The chain couples TRBV5-1 to TRBJ1-1; no reliable D call. Germline V gene lookup returns CDR1 SGHRS and CDR2 YFSETQ. Deletions cut 0 bases from V and 9 bases from J, with 18 bases between. The CDR3 has 15 residues. CDR3 sequence reads: CASSLVRLVQGQAFF. The CDR3 DNA reads as TGCGCCAGCAGCTTGGTGCGTTTGGTCCAAGGGCAAGCTTTCTTT.

This clone showed up just a few times. CDR3 in DNA: TGCGCCAGCAGCCAAGGAGGGGGGCCCACCGGGGAGCTGTTTTTT. It yields the protein CASSQGGGPTGELFF. The V call is TRBV1, the J call TRBJ2-2. TRBV1 is classified as a pseudogene. CDR3 length: 15 residues.

The V call is TRBV29-1, the J call TRBJ1-3; 9 nucleotides agree with TRBD1. The CDR3 sequence is 15 residues long. CDR1 SQVTM and CDR2 ANQGSEA come from the germline V gene. V was pared by 6 bases and J by 0 bases, with 6 bases of the junction left unmatched. CDR3 loop: CSVGDRGSSGNTIYF. CDR3 nucleotides: TGCAGCGTCGGAGACAGGGGGAGCTCTGGAAACACCATATATTTT.

This chain uses TRBV30 with TRBJ1-5; TRBD1 matches at 8 bases. The CDR3 consists of 16 residues. Germline V lookup: CDR1 GTSNPN, CDR2 SVGIG (reference sequence). Trimming at V came to 1 base and at J to 4 bases, leaving 9 bases not matched to a gene. CDR3 protein: CAWSASPGTGNQPQHF. CDR3 bases: TGTGCCTGGAGTGCCAGCCCCGGGACAGGTAATCAGCCCCAGCATTTT.

The V gene is TRBV5-1, the J gene TRBJ1-3, with D uncertain. V shed 2 bases and J shed 3 bases, with 15 bases lying between them. Per germline, CDR1 SGHRS and CDR2 YFSETQ. The CDR3 has 16 amino acids. In nucleotides, the CDR3 is TGCGCCAGCAGCTTTGGCAGTAGGGTAGATGGAAACACCATATATTTT. As protein: CASSFGSRVDGNTIYF.

The chain joins TRBV11-3 to TRBJ1-5; the D gene is possibly TRBD1 (6 bases). CDR3 length: 15 residues. Between the trimmed V and J ends, which lost 5 bases and 0 bases, there was a span of 11 bases. From germline, CDR1 is SGHNT and CDR2 YENEEA. The DNA for the CDR3 is TGTGCCAGCAGCCAGCAGGGGTCTAGCAATCAGCCCCAGCATTTT. Its protein is CASSQQGSSNQPQHF. The full variable domain, rest sourced from reference TRBV11-3 and TRBJ1-5, is EAGVVQSPRYKIIEKKQPVAFWCNPISGHNTLYWYLQNLGQGPELLIRYENEEAVDDSQLPKDRFSAERLKGVDSTLKIQPAELGDSAVYLCASSQQGSSNQPQHFGDGTRLSIL.

By share, this clone ranks as medium-sized. The genes are TRBV23-1 and TRBJ1-2; D unresolved. TRBV23-1 is classed as an ORF, of uncertain function. V shed 6 bases and J shed 1 base, with 9 bases lying between them. This CDR3 region has 13 residues. The CDR3 DNA follows: TGCGCCAGCAGCCTACTGAATAACTATGGCTACACCTTC. Protein: CASSLLNNYGYTF.

As to this clone: Mismatch with germline at one junction end may stem from a read error. This chain connects TRBV6-7 to TRBJ2-7; D not resolved. TRBV6-7 is flagged as an ORF with uncertain function. The CDR3 runs 11 residues. Here the CDR3 reads CASSNSYEQYF. The CDR3 region has the DNA TGTGCCAGCAGTAACTCCTACGAGCAGTACTTC.

By its share, this clone is large. V usage is TRBV11-3 and J usage is TRBJ2-1; 7 positions match TRBD1. Unmatched junction bases numbered 6, after V lost 5 bases and J lost 5 bases. Germline V gene lookup returns CDR1 SGHNT and CDR2 YENEEA. This CDR3 contains 14 residues. The chain's CDR3 is CASSQPQGDNEQFF. For the CDR3, the DNA is TGTGCCAGCAGCCAACCCCAGGGGGACAATGAGCAGTTCTTC.

The chain joins TRBV9 to TRBJ2-7; D remains unclear. V dropped 0 bases and J dropped 3 bases, with 7 bases sitting between them. The CDR3 is 13 amino acids. From germline, CDR1 is SGDLS and CDR2 YYNGEE. The CDR3 loop is CASSVEPGYEQYF. CDR3 nucleotides: TGTGCCAGCAGCGTAGAACCGGGCTACGAGCAGTACTTC.

This sequence joins TRBV7-7 and TRBJ2-5, with D possibly matching TRBD2 (6 bases). The CDR3 sequence is 15 residues long. V was cut by 6 bases and J by 5 bases, with 19 bases left in between. In germline, CDR1 is SSHAT, CDR2 FNYEAQ (reference sequence). CDR3 DNA: TGTGCCAGCAGGGTTGGGATTCTCGGAGGGGAGACCCAGTACTTC. This codes for CASRVGILGGETQYF.

V usage is TRBV11-3 and J usage is TRBJ2-1; the match to TRBD2 covers 14 bases. Germline CDR1 reads SGHNT; CDR2 reads YENEEA. The CDR3 extends over 19 amino acids. V dropped 1 base and J dropped 0; count of bases not matched to a gene: 5. In nucleotides, the CDR3 is TGTGCCAGCAGCTTAGTGGTAGGGACTAGCGGGAGCTCCTACAATGAGCAGTTCTTC. Translation: CASSLVVGTSGSSYNEQFF. Variable domain in full (rest from reference TRBV11-3 and TRBJ2-1): EAGVVQSPRYKIIEKKQPVAFWCNPISGHNTLYWYLQNLGQGPELLIRYENEEAVDDSQLPKDRFSAERLKGVDSTLKIQPAELGDSAVYLCASSLVVGTSGSSYNEQFFGPGTRLTVL.